The rows below give T cell receptor beta chains drawn from one sample of a study of human T cells and chemical hapten exposure. TCRdb ran MiXCR on the 5' RACE reads and lists one entry per CDR3 protein. Of under 100,000 distinct CDR3 sequences in the sample, more than 15% are singletons; the top ten hold under 7.5%. The receptors originated from a female donor in good health. Each CDR3 is given with its conserved first and last residue. A D gene is named only where the DNA matches it firmly. Clone size is shown for a subset of rows, as once, few, many or a class of expanded clone.

V	size	J	D	CDR3	DNA
TRBV7-2	few	TRBJ1-1	NA	CASSLEFWNTEAFF	TGTGCCAGCAGCTTAGAATTTTGGAACACTGAAGCTTTCTTT
TRBV27	NA	TRBJ2-6	NA	CASGAGASGANVLTF	TGTGCCAGCGGCGCAGGTGCCTCTGGGGCCAACGTCCTGACTTTC
TRBV5-1	NA	TRBJ1-1	TRBD1	CASSSGTGDTEAFF	TGCGCCAGCAGCTCTGGGACAGGGGACACTGAAGCTTTCTTT
TRBV24-1	NA	TRBJ1-2	NA	CATSDLEGNYGYTF	TGTGCCACCAGTGATTTGGAGGGGAACTATGGCTACACCTTC
TRBV2	few	TRBJ1-1	NA	CASGPQTVAFF	TGTGCCAGCGGACCCCAGACGGTAGCTTTCTTT
TRBV9	few	TRBJ2-7	NA	CASSVGGTGSREQYF	TGTGCCAGCAGCGTAGGAGGAACAGGAAGCCGCGAGCAGTACTTC
TRBV20-1	NA	TRBJ1-1	NA	CSASQWKGHQNTEAFF	TGCAGTGCTAGCCAGTGGAAAGGGCATCAGAACACTGAAGCTTTCTTT
TRBV20-1	few	TRBJ1-1	TRBD1	CSARRQGYGTEAFF	TGCAGTGCTAGGCGACAGGGGTATGGCACTGAAGCTTTCTTT
TRBV7-2	NA	TRBJ1-2	NA	CASSPNRGDYGYTF	TGTGCCAGCAGCCCGAACCGGGGCGACTATGGCTACACCTTC
TRBV12-3/TRBV12-4	NA	TRBJ1-2	NA	CASSLARSPDTF	TGTGCCAGCAGTCTTGCCAGGTCCCCCGACACCTTC
TRBV12-3/TRBV12-4	few	TRBJ1-1	NA	CASTRGGVTEAFF	TGTGCCAGCACCCGTGGGGGGGTGACTGAAGCTTTCTTT
TRBV29-1	few	TRBJ1-1	TRBD1	CSIGTGTEAFF	TGCAGCATAGGGACAGGGACTGAAGCTTTCTTT
TRBV7-2	few	TRBJ1-1	NA	CASSPPPGRLNTEAFF	TGTGCCAGCAGCCCCCCACCGGGCAGATTGAACACTGAAGCTTTCTTT
TRBV5-8	NA	TRBJ1-1	NA	CASSLIFADNTEAFF	TGTGCCAGCAGCTTGATTTTCGCAGACAACACTGAAGCTTTCTTT
TRBV14	NA	TRBJ2-2	NA	CASSQYREAGELFF	TGTGCCAGCAGCCAATATAGGGAGGCCGGGGAGCTGTTTTTT
TRBV7-2	NA	TRBJ2-1	NA	CASSFGHNEQFF	TGTGCCAGCAGCTTTGGGCACAATGAGCAGTTCTTC
TRBV7-9	NA	TRBJ1-1	NA	CASSLEGGAGRLANTEAFF	TGTGCCAGCAGCTTAGAAGGAGGGGCAGGGCGGCTGGCGAACACTGAAGCTTTCTTT
TRBV6-2/TRBV6-3	NA	TRBJ2-7	TRBD2	CASSASSGGASEQYF	TGTGCCAGCAGTGCCTCTAGCGGGGGGGCGTCCGAGCAGTACTTC
TRBV12-3/TRBV12-4	NA	TRBJ1-2	TRBD1	CASSLRQGSVSGYTF	TGTGCCAGCAGCCTCCGACAGGGGTCTGTATCTGGCTACACCTTC
TRBV10-3	NA	TRBJ2-3	NA	CAISMTDTQYF	TGTGCCATCAGTATGACAGATACGCAGTATTTT
TRBV12-3/TRBV12-4	few	TRBJ1-1	NA	CASTQYGNTEAFF	TGTGCCAGCACCCAGTATGGGAACACTGAAGCTTTCTTT
TRBV4-3	NA	TRBJ1-1	NA	CASSPSVQGVSEAFF	TGCGCCAGCAGCCCGAGCGTACAGGGCGTATCTGAAGCTTTCTTT
TRBV28	NA	TRBJ2-7	NA	CASSPSGAYEQYF	TGTGCCAGCAGTCCCTCCGGGGCCTACGAGCAGTACTTC
TRBV7-2	NA	TRBJ2-1	TRBD2	CASSLSGGDYNEQFF	TGTGCCAGCAGCCTCAGCGGGGGTGACTACAATGAGCAGTTCTTC
TRBV28	NA	TRBJ1-2	NA	CASSLGQTTYGYTF	TGTGCCAGCAGTTTAGGACAGACTACCTATGGCTACACCTTC
TRBV3-1	few	TRBJ2-3	TRBD1	CASSNMLDRGDTQYF	TGTGCCAGCAGCAACATGCTCGACAGGGGAGATACGCAGTATTTT
TRBV6-1	NA	TRBJ1-1	NA	CASNPIVGAPRMNTEAFF	TGTGCCAGCAACCCGATTGTTGGGGCGCCCCGTATGAACACTGAAGCTTTCTTT
TRBV6-2/TRBV6-3	few	TRBJ1-5	NA	CASSLPQRRNQPQHF	TGTGCCAGCAGCCTTCCACAGAGGCGCAATCAGCCCCAGCATTTT
TRBV18	few	TRBJ2-1	TRBD1	CASSQDRGSYNEQFF	TGTGCCAGCTCACAGGACAGGGGGTCCTACAATGAGCAGTTCTTC
TRBV29-1	NA	TRBJ1-2	NA	CSVEVRAEGSYGYTF	TGCAGCGTTGAAGTTAGGGCGGAGGGGTCGTATGGCTACACCTTC
TRBV4-3	NA	TRBJ2-1	TRBD2	CASSQEAQRGAFSANEQFF	TGCGCCAGCAGCCAAGAAGCCCAGCGGGGGGCCTTTTCCGCCAATGAGCAGTTCTTC
TRBV9	NA	TRBJ2-4	NA	CASSVTGNDKNIQYF	TGTGCCAGCAGCGTTACAGGGAACGACAAAAACATTCAGTACTTC
TRBV12-3/TRBV12-4	NA	TRBJ2-7	TRBD1	CASSLSGTGGQEQYF	TGTGCCAGCAGTCTCTCAGGGACAGGGGGGCAGGAGCAGTACTTC
TRBV6-6	few	TRBJ2-5	NA	CAIGWNQETQYF	TGTGCCATCGGCTGGAACCAAGAGACCCAGTACTTC
TRBV9	NA	TRBJ1-2	TRBD1	CASSPDFRGYGYTF	TGTGCCAGCAGCCCCGATTTCAGGGGGTATGGCTACACCTTC
TRBV10-3	many	TRBJ1-2	NA	CAISESGYGYTF	TGTGCCATCAGTGAGTCAGGTTATGGCTACACCTTC
TRBV6-2/TRBV6-3	few	TRBJ2-1	NA	CASSYGPSAYNEQFF	TGTGCCAGCAGTTACGGGCCTAGCGCTTACAATGAGCAGTTCTTC
TRBV20-1	few	TRBJ1-2	NA	CSARDPGETYGYTF	TGCAGTGCTAGAGATCCAGGGGAGACCTATGGCTACACCTTC
TRBV27	few	TRBJ1-2	NA	CASSSGLGANYGYTF	TGTGCCAGCAGTTCCGGACTGGGGGCTAACTATGGCTACACCTTC
TRBV6-1	few	TRBJ1-1	NA	CASSGNMNTEAFF	TGTGCCAGCAGTGGGAACATGAACACTGAAGCTTTCTTT
TRBV3-1	few	TRBJ2-5	TRBD2	CASSQDPWSGRSLETQYF	TGTGCCAGCAGCCAAGACCCTTGGAGCGGGAGGTCCTTAGAGACCCAGTACTTC
TRBV25-1	NA	TRBJ2-1	TRBD1	CASSETGGLYNEQFF	TGTGCCAGCAGTGAAACAGGGGGTCTCTACAATGAGCAGTTCTTC
TRBV12-3/TRBV12-4	NA	TRBJ1-2	NA	CASTPLGTNYGYTF	TGTGCCAGCACCCCTTTGGGCACAAACTATGGCTACACCTTC
TRBV30	NA	TRBJ2-2	NA	CAWSVVAGELFF	TGTGCCTGGAGTGTAGTTGCCGGGGAGCTGTTTTTT
TRBV4-3	few	TRBJ1-1	NA	CASSQVRAPYTEAFF	TGCGCCAGCAGCCAAGTCCGGGCCCCCTACACTGAAGCTTTCTTT
TRBV7-9	NA	TRBJ2-1	TRBD2	CASSLALAGAIEQFF	TGTGCCAGCAGCTTAGCCCTAGCGGGAGCTATTGAGCAGTTCTTC
TRBV11-3	NA	TRBJ2-7	TRBD1	CASSFPGRGYEQYF	TGTGCCAGCAGCTTCCCCGGCAGGGGGTACGAGCAGTACTTC
TRBV25-1	NA	TRBJ2-5	TRBD2	CASSEFGGGETQYF	TGTGCCAGCAGTGAATTCGGGGGGGGAGAGACCCAGTACTTC
TRBV5-1	NA	TRBJ2-5	NA	CASSPGAGETQYF	TGCGCCAGCAGTCCGGGGGCCGGAGAGACCCAGTACTTC
TRBV3-1	NA	TRBJ1-1	NA	CASSQVGVNTEAFF	TGTGCCAGCAGCCAAGTAGGGGTGAACACTGAAGCTTTCTTT
TRBV12-3/TRBV12-4	NA	TRBJ1-1	NA	CASSLQAPTEAFF	TGTGCCAGCAGTTTACAGGCCCCCACTGAAGCTTTCTTT
TRBV20-1	NA	TRBJ2-1	TRBD2	CSALAGGSLRNEQFF	TGCAGTGCTCTTGCGGGAGGTTCCCTCAGGAATGAGCAGTTCTTC
TRBV20-1	many	TRBJ1-5	TRBD1	CSAVDRINSNQPQHF	TGCAGTGCCGTGGACAGGATCAATAGCAATCAGCCCCAGCATTTT
TRBV6-6	NA	TRBJ1-5	NA	CASSYVTGSQPQHF	TGTGCCAGCAGTTACGTCACAGGGAGTCAGCCCCAGCATTTT
TRBV6-5	NA	TRBJ1-2	NA	CATLRGSGLNDGYTF	TGTGCCACTCTAAGGGGTTCGGGTCTAAACGATGGCTACACCTTC
TRBV7-2	NA	TRBJ1-4	TRBD1	CASSYQQGAVEKLFF	TGTGCCAGCAGCTATCAACAGGGGGCGGTTGAAAAACTGTTTTTT
TRBV6-5	NA	TRBJ1-2	TRBD1	CASTKDRGNYGYTF	TGTGCCAGCACCAAAGACAGGGGGAACTATGGCTACACCTTC
TRBV24-1	many	TRBJ2-3	NA	CATQSRGTQYF	TGTGCCACCCAATCGAGGGGTACGCAGTATTTT
TRBV29-1	NA	TRBJ1-1	TRBD1	CSVAQGTGVGEAFF	TGCAGCGTCGCGCAGGGTACAGGGGTGGGTGAAGCTTTCTTT
TRBV2	few	TRBJ2-3	NA	CASSPGPAHTQYF	TGTGCCAGCAGTCCAGGCCCGGCACATACGCAGTATTTT